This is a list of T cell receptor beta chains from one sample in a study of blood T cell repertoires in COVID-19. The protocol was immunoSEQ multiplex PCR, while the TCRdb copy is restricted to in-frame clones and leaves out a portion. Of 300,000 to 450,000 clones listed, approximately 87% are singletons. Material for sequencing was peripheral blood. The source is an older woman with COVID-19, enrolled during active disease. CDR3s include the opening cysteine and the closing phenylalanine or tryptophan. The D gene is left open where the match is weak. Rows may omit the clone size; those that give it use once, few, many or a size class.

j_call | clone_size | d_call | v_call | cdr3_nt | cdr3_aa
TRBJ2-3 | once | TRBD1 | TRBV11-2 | TGTGCCAGCAGCTTAGGACAGGGTAGCACAGATACGCAGTATTTT | CASSLGQGSTDTQYF
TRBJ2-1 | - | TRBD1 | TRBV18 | TGTGCCAGCTCACCCTTGCGGACAGGGAGCTCCTACAATGAGCAGTTCTTC | CASSPLRTGSSYNEQFF
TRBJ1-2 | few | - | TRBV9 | TGTGCCAGCAGACGGGGTGCAGGGGCTAACTATGGCTACACCTTC | CASRRGAGANYGYTF
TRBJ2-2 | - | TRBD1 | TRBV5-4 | TGTGCCAGCAGCTTGGGGACAGGGGGCTTGGGCACCGGGGAGCTGTTTTTT | CASSLGTGGLGTGELFF
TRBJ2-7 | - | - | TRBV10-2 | TGCGCCAGCAGGACCGATAACAGGGGAGGCGAGCAGTACTTC | CASRTDNRGGEQYF
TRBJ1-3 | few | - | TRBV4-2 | TGTGCCAGCAGCCAAGAGGGGAGCTCTGGAAACACCATATATTTT | CASSQEGSSGNTIYF
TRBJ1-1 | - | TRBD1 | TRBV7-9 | TGTGCCAGCAGCTCCTGGACAGGGGGCGGTCTGACGGAAGCTTTCTTT | CASSSWTGGGLTEAFF
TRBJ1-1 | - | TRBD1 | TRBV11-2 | TGTGCCAGCAGCCGTGGACAGGTGAACACTGAAGCTTTCTTT | CASSRGQVNTEAFF
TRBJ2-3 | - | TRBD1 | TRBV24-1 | TGTGCCACCTCCCGGGACAGGGGTTTCGCAGATACGCAGTATTTT | CATSRDRGFADTQYF
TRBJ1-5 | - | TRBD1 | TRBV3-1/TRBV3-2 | TGTGCCAGCAGCCGTGACAGGGTACAGCCCCAGCATTTT | CASSRDRVQPQHF
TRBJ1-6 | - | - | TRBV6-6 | TGTGCCAGCAGTTACTCCCTCAGGGCGTGGCACTTT | CASSYSLRAWHF
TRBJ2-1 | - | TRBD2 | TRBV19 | TGTGCCAGTAGTTCCCCCCCCCGGCTAGCGGGTCCTTTACCTTACAATGAGCAGTTCTTC | CASSSPPRLAGPLPYNEQFF
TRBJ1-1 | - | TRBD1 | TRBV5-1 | TGCGCCAGCAGCGCCGGGACAGGGAACACTGAAGCTTTCTTT | CASSAGTGNTEAFF
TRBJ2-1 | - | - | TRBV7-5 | TGTGTCAGAAGCTTAGTGGCTAGCGGGGACTACAATGAGCAGTTCTTC | CVRSLVASGDYNEQFF
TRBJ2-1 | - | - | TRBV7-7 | TGTGCTAGCAGCTTAGAGGCGGGACAGACTTACAATGAGCAGTTCTTC | CASSLEAGQTYNEQFF
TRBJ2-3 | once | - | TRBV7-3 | TGTGCCAGCAGCTCGACGGGAAGCACAGATACGCAGTATTTT | CASSSTGSTDTQYF
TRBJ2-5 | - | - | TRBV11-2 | TGTGCCAGCAGCACGGGACTCGCGGGCCCGGAGACCCAGTACTTC | CASSTGLAGPETQYF
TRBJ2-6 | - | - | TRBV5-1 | TGCGCCAGCAGCTTGTCAGCTGGGGCCAACGTCCTGACTTTC | CASSLSAGANVLTF
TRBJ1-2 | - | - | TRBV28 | TGTGCCAGCAGTTTAGGGGGGTGGTATGGCTACACCTTC | CASSLGGWYGYTF
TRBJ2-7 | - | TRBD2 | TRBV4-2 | TGTGCCAGCAGCCAAGGACTAGCGGGGGTCTACGAGCAGTACTTC | CASSQGLAGVYEQYF
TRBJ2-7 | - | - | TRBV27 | TGTGCCAGCAGTCTCTACTCCTACGAGCAGTACTTC | CASSLYSYEQYF
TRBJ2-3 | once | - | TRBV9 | TGTGCCAGCAGCGTAACTGGGACTACAGATACGCAGTATTTT | CASSVTGTTDTQYF
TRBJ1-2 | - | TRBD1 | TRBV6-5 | TGTGCCAGCAGCCCGACAGGGCTGAAAGGCTACACCTTC | CASSPTGLKGYTF
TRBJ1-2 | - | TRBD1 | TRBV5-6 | TGTGCCAGCAGCTTCAGGGACAGAATAATTTATGGCTACACCTTC | CASSFRDRIIYGYTF
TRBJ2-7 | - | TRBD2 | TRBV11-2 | TGTGCCAGCAGCTTAGGGCCGACTAGCGGGGCATACGAGCAGTACTTC | CASSLGPTSGAYEQYF
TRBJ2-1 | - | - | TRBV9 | TGTGCCAGCAGCCAGGACAGCTACAATGAGCAGTTCTTC | CASSQDSYNEQFF
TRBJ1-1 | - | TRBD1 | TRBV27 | TGTGCCAGCAGAAAGACAGGGGGCACTGAAGCTTTCTTT | CASRKTGGTEAFF
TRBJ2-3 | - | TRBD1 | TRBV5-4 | TGTGCCAGCGCGACAGGGGGCACAGATACGCAGTATTTT | CASATGGTDTQYF
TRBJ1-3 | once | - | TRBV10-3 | TGTGCCATCAGTGAAGTGGCCTCTGGAAACACCATATATTTT | CAISEVASGNTIYF
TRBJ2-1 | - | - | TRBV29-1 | TGCAGCGTTGCGACTCACAATGAGCAGTTCTTC | CSVATHNEQFF
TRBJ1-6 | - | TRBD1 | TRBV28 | TGTGCCAGCAGTTCCTCGGGGACAGGCGTCCTCTATAATTCACCCCTCCACTTT | CASSSSGTGVLYNSPLHF
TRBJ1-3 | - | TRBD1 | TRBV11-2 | TGTGCCAGCAGCCCCGGTGGGACAGGGGGTTACACCATATATTTT | CASSPGGTGGYTIYF
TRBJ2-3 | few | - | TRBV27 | TGTGCCAGCAGTCCCCCAGTAGGTTGGGGAGGTATGGATACGCAGTATTTT | CASSPPVGWGGMDTQYF
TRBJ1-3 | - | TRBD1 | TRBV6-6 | TGTGCCAGCAGTCGAGGGGGCCCCCTCTCTGGAAACACCATATATTTT | CASSRGGPLSGNTIYF
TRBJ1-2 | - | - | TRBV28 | TGTGCCAGCAGACGACAGGAATATGGCTACACCTTC | CASRRQEYGYTF
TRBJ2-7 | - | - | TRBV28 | TGTGCCAGCAGGGCGGGCCCAGGGGTCTACGAGCAGTACTTC | CASRAGPGVYEQYF
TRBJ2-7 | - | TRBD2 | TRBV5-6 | TGTGCCAGCAGCTTGGAGCGGGGCGAGCAGTACTTC | CASSLERGEQYF
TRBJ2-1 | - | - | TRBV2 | TGTGCCAGCAGTGAAGCCTCTCAGGAGCAGTTCTTC | CASSEASQEQFF
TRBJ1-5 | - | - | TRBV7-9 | TGTGCCAGCAGCTATGACAGTAATGAGCCCCAGCATTTT | CASSYDSNEPQHF
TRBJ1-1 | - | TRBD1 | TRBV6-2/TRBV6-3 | TGTGCCAGCAGTTTCCACAGGGGGCGACGCACTGAAGCTTTCTTT | CASSFHRGRRTEAFF
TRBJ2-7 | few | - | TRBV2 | TGTGCCAGCAGATGGGACATCAAGTCCTACGAGCAGTACTTC | CASRWDIKSYEQYF
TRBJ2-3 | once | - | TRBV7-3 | TGTGCCAGCAGCTTAGCAGGCCTCGATACGCAGTATTTT | CASSLAGLDTQYF
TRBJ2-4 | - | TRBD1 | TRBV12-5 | TGTGCTAGTGGACCCCGGGACAGGGGCCTAGACATTCAGTACTTC | CASGPRDRGLDIQYF
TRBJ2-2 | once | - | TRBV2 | TGTGCCAGCAGTGGGACAGCAACGAACACCGGGGAGCTGTTTTTT | CASSGTATNTGELFF
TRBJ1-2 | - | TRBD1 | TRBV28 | TGTGCCAGCACTGGGACAGGGCTTAACTATGGCTACACCTTC | CASTGTGLNYGYTF
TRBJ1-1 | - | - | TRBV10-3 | TGTGCCATTGGGCGGGGAGGCAACACTGAAGCTTTCTTT | CAIGRGGNTEAFF